Listed below are T cell receptor beta chains from one sample, sequenced in a study of blood T cell repertoires in COVID-19. Data came from immunoSEQ multiplex PCR; TCRdb stores just in-frame clones and leaves some out. This table has roughly 130,000 clones, around 85% appearing once. What was sequenced was peripheral blood. The receptors stem from a woman aged 45-59 years with acute or convalescent COVID-19. Each CDR3 is given with its conserved first and last residue. The D gene is left open where the match is weak. Where a row states a size, it is once, few, many or the class of an expanded clone; other rows omit it.

CDR3 length | D gene | J gene | V gene | clone size | CDR3 protein | CDR3 DNA
16 | TRBD1 | TRBJ2-7 | TRBV5-1 | - | CASSLDGTGTFDEQYF | TGCGCCAGCAGCTTGGACGGGACAGGGACCTTTGACGAGCAGTACTTC
14 | TRBD1 | TRBJ1-2 | TRBV5-1 | - | CASSPGQGAYGYTF | TGCGCCAGCAGCCCCGGACAGGGGGCCTATGGCTACACCTTC
18 | TRBD1 | TRBJ1-5 | TRBV19 | - | CASNSIRAGTGALQPQHF | TGTGCCAGTAACTCAATCCGGGCGGGGACAGGGGCTCTTCAGCCCCAGCATTTT
16 | TRBD1 | TRBJ1-1 | TRBV28 | - | CASSLSRDRGITEAFF | TGTGCCAGCAGTTTGAGCCGGGACAGGGGGATCACTGAAGCTTTCTTT
15 | TRBD1 | TRBJ1-1 | TRBV27 | - | CASSFGQVGNTEAFF | TGTGCCAGCAGTTTCGGACAGGTGGGAAACACTGAAGCTTTCTTT
17 | TRBD1 | TRBJ1-5 | TRBV15 | - | CATSSRGQLYSNQPQHF | TGTGCCACCAGCAGCCGGGGACAGCTTTATAGCAATCAGCCCCAGCATTTT
13 | - | TRBJ1-2 | TRBV15 | - | CATSSEDTYGYTF | TGTGCCACCAGCAGCGAAGACACCTATGGCTACACCTTC
16 | TRBD2 | TRBJ2-1 | TRBV5-1 | - | CASSTLPSGPYNEQFF | TGCGCCAGCAGCACCCTCCCTAGCGGGCCCTACAATGAGCAGTTCTTC
15 | TRBD1 | TRBJ1-4 | TRBV6-1 | - | CASSDRGSTNEKLFF | TGTGCCAGCAGTGACAGGGGGTCAACTAATGAAAAACTGTTTTTT
13 | TRBD1 | TRBJ1-6 | TRBV6-4 | - | CASSGTGNSPLHF | TGTGCCAGCAGTGGGACAGGGAATTCACCCCTCCACTTT
18 | TRBD1 | TRBJ1-5 | TRBV19 | few | CASSRWDRGRDGNQPQHF | TGTGCCAGTAGTAGATGGGACAGGGGGAGGGATGGCAATCAGCCCCAGCATTTT
13 | - | TRBJ1-1 | TRBV10-3 | - | CAISGPQGLEAFF | TGTGCCATCAGTGGACCACAGGGTCTCGAAGCTTTCTTT
13 | - | TRBJ1-2 | TRBV19 | - | CASTPGAGYGYTF | TGTGCCAGTACCCCAGGGGCCGGCTATGGCTACACCTTC
16 | TRBD1 | TRBJ1-2 | TRBV6-1 | - | CASSGNYRGRGYGYTF | TGTGCCAGCAGTGGGAACTACAGGGGACGTGGCTATGGCTACACCTTC
14 | - | TRBJ1-3 | TRBV5-1 | - | CASSLPGMGNTIYF | TGCGCCAGCAGCTTGCCAGGGATGGGAAACACCATATATTTT
12 | TRBD1 | TRBJ1-1 | TRBV29-1 | once | CSAGTGGTEAFF | TGCAGCGCCGGGACAGGGGGGACTGAAGCTTTCTTT